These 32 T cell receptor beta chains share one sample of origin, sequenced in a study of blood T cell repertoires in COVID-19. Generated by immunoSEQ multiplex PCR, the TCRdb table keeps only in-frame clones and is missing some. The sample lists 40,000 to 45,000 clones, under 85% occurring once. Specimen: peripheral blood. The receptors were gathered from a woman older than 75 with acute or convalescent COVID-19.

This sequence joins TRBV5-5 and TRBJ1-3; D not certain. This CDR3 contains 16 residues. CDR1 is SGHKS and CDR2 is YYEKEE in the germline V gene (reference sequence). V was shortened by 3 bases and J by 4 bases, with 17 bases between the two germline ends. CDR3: CASSWRVAKEGNTIYF. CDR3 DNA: TGTGCCAGCAGCTGGCGGGTAGCCAAGGAAGGAAACACCATATATTTT. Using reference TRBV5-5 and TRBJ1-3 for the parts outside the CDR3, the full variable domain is DAGVTQSPTHLIKTRGQQVTLRCSPISGHKSVSWYQQVLGQGPQFIFQYYEKEERGRGNFPDRFSARQFPNYSSELNVNALLLGDSALYLCASSWRVAKEGNTIYFGEGSWLTVV.

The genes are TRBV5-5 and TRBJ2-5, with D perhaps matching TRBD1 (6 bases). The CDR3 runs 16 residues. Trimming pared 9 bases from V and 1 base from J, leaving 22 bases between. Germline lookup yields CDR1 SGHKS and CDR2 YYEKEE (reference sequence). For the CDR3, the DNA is TGTGCCACCCAAACAGGGTTGGGGAGTATCCAAGAGACCCAGTACTTC. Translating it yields CATQTGLGSIQETQYF.

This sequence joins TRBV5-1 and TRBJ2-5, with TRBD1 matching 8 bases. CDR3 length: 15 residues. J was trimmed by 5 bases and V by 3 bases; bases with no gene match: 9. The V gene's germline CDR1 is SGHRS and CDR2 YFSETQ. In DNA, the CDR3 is TGCGCCAGCAGCTATGGTAGGACAGGGCAGGAGACCCAGTACTTC. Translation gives CASSYGRTGQETQYF.

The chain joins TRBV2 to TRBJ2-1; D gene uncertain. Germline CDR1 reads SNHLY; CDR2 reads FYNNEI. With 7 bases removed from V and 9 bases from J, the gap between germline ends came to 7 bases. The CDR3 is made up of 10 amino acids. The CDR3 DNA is TGTGCCAGCACTTTCCGTGAGCAGTTCTTC. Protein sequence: CASTFREQFF.

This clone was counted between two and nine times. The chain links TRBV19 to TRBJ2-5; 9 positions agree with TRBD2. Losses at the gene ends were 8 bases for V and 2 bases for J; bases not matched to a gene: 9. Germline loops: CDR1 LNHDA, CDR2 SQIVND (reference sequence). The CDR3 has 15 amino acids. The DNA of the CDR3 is TGTGCCAGTCGCGGTCTAGCGGGAAAACAAGAGACCCAGTACTTC. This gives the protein CASRGLAGKQETQYF.

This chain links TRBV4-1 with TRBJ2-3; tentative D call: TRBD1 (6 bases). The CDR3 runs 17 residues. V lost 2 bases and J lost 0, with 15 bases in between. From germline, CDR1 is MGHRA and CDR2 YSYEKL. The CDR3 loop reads CASSQIDRPISTDTQYF. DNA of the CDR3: TGCGCCAGCAGCCAAATCGACAGGCCGATTAGCACAGATACGCAGTATTTT.

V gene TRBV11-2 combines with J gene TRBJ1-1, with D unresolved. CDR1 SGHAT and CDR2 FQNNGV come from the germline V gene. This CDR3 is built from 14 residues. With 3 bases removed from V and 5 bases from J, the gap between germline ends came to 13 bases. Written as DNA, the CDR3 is TGTGCCAGCAGCTTTGAGACTCCTGGAACTGAAGCTTTCTTT. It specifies CASSFETPGTEAFF. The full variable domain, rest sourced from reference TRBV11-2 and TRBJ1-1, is EAGVAQSPRYKIIEKRQSVAFWCNPISGHATLYWYQQILGQGPKLLIQFQNNGVVDDSQLPKDRFSAERLKGVDSTLKIQPAKLEDSAVYLCASSFETPGTEAFFGQGTRLTVV.

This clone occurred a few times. CDR3 region: CASSAQGVGEAFF. The CDR3 coding sequence is TGCGCCAGCAGTGCACAGGGGGTTGGTGAAGCTTTCTTT. The J gene is TRBJ1-1, the V gene TRBV10-2; 8 bases align to TRBD1. Trimming removed 4 bases from V and 7 bases from J; junction bases left unmatched: 5. The CDR3 sequence is 13 residues long. The germline gives CDR1 WSHSY, CDR2 SAAADI.

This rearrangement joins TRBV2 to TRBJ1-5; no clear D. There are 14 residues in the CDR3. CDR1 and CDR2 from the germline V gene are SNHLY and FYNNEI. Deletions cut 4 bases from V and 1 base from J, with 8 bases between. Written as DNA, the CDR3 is TGTGCCAGCAGTGTACAATTCAGCAATCAGCCCCAGCATTTT. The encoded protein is CASSVQFSNQPQHF.

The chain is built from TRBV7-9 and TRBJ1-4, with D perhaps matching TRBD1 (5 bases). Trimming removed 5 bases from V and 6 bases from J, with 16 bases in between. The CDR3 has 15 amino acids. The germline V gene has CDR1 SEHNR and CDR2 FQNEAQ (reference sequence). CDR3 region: CASSPAVGEDEKLFF. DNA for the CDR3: TGTGCCAGCAGCCCAGCCGTAGGGGAGGATGAAAAACTGTTTTTT.

CDR3: CASSLQGGSYGYTF. In nucleotides, the CDR3 is TGTGCCAGCAGCTTGCAGGGGGGTAGCTATGGCTACACCTTC. This sequence joins TRBV7-9 and TRBJ1-2; 7 bases are a match to TRBD1. CDR1 and CDR2 from the germline V gene are SEHNR and FQNEAQ (reference sequence). The J segment lost 4 bases and the V segment lost 3 bases, leaving 5 bases of the junction unmatched. The CDR3 spans 14 residues.

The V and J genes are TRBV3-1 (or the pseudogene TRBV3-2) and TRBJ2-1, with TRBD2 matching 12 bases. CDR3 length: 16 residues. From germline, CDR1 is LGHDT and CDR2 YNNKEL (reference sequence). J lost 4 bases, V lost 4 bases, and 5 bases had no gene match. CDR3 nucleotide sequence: TGTGCCAGCAGCCCCATCCTAGCGGGAGGGTACAATGAGCAGTTCTTC. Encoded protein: CASSPILAGGYNEQFF.

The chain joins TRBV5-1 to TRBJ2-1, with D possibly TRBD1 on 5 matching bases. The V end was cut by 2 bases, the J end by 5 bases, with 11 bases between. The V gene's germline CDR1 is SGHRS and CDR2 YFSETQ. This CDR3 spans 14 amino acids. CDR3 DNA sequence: TGCGCCAGCAGCTTAGTCTGGGGCCACAATGAGCAGTTCTTC. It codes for CASSLVWGHNEQFF. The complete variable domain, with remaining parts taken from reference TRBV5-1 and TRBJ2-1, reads KAGVTQTPRYLIKTRGQQVTLSCSPISGHRSVSWYQQTPGQGLQFLFEYFSETQRNKGNFPGRFSGRQFSNSRSEMNVSTLELGDSALYLCASSLVWGHNEQFFGPGTRLTVL.

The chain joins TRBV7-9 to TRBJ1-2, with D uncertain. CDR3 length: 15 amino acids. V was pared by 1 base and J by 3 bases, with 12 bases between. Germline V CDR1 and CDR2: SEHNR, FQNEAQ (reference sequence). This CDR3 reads CASSLGQSSDYGYTF. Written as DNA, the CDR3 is TGTGCCAGCAGCTTAGGGCAATCCAGTGACTATGGCTACACCTTC.

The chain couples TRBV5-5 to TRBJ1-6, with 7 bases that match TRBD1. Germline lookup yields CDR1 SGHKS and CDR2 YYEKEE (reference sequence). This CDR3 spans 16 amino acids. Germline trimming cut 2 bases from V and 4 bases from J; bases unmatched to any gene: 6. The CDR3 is CASSLETGRYNSPLHF. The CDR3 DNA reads TGTGCCAGCAGCTTAGAGACAGGGCGTTATAATTCACCCCTCCACTTT.

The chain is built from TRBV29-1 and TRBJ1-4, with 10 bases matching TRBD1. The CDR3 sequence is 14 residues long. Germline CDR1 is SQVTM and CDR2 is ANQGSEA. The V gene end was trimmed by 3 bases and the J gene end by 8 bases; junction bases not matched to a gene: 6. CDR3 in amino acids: CSVERDRGTEKLFF. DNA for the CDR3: TGCAGCGTTGAGAGGGACAGGGGAACCGAAAAACTGTTTTTT.

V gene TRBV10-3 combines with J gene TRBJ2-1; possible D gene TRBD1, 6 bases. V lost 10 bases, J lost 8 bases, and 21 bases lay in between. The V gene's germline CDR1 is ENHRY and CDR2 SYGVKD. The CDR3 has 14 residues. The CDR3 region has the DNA TGTGCCACCCACCGGGACACGGGCACCGATGAGCAGTTCTTC. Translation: CATHRDTGTDEQFF.

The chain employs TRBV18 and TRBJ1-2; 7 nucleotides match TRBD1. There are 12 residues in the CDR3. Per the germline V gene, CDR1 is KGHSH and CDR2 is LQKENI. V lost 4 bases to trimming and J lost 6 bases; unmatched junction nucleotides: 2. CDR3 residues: CASSRDRDGYTF. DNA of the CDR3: TGTGCCAGCTCACGTGACAGGGATGGCTACACCTTC.

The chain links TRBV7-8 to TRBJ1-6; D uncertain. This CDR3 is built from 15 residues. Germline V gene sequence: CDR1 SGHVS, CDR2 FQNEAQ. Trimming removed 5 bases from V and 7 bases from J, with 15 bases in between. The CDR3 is CASSPALSHNSPLHF. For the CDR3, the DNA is TGTGCCAGCAGCCCCGCTTTGTCACACAATTCACCCCTCCACTTT.

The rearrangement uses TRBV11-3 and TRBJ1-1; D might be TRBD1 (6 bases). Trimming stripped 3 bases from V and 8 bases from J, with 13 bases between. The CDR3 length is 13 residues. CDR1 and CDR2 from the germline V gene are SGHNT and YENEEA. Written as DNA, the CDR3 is TGTGCCAGCAGCTTGGGCAGTAGGGGGGAAGCTTTCTTT. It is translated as CASSLGSRGEAFF.

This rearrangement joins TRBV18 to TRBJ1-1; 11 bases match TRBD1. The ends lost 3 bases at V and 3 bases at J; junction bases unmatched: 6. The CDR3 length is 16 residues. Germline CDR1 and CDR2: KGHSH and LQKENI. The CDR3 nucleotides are TGTGCCAGCTCACCTCTCGGACAGGGGGCGGACACTGAAGCTTTCTTT. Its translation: CASSPLGQGADTEAFF.

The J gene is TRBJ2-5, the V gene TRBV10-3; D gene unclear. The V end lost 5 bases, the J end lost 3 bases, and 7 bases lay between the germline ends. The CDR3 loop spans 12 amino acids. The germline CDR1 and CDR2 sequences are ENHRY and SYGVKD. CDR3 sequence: CAISSTKETQYF. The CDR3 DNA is TGTGCCATCAGTTCCACAAAAGAGACCCAGTACTTC.

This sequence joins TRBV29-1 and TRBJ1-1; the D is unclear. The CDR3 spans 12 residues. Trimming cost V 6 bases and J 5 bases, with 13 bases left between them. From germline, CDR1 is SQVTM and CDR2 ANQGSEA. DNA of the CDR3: TGCAGCGTGGGCCATCACGGGACTGAAGCTTTCTTT. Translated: CSVGHHGTEAFF.

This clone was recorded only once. CDR3 DNA: TGTGCCTCAGGGGGTCAAGAGACCCAGTACTTC. Translating gives CASGGQETQYF. The rearrangement uses TRBV10-3 and TRBJ2-5; TRBD1 matches 7 bases. The CDR3 runs to 11 residues. The junction had 2 bases not matched to a gene; V was cut back by 11 bases and J by 2 bases. Germline CDR1 reads ENHRY; CDR2 reads SYGVKD.

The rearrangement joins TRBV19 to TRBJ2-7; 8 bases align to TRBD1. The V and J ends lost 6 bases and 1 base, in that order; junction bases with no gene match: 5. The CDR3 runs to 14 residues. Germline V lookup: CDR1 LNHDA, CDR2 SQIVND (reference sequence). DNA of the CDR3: TGTGCCAGTAGAGACAGGGGCCCATCCTACGAGCAGTACTTC. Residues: CASRDRGPSYEQYF.

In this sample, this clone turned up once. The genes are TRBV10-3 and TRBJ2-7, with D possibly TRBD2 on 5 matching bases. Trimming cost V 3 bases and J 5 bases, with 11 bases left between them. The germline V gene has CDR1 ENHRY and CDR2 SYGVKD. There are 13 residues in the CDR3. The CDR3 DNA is TGTGCCATCAGTGATTCTTCGGGGAACGAGCAGTACTTC. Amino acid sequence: CAISDSSGNEQYF.

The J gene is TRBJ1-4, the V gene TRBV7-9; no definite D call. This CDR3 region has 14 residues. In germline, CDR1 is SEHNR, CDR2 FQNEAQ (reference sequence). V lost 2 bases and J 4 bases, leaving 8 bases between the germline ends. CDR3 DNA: TGTGCCAGCAGCTTACCGCAGGATAATGAAAAACTGTTTTTT. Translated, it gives CASSLPQDNEKLFF.

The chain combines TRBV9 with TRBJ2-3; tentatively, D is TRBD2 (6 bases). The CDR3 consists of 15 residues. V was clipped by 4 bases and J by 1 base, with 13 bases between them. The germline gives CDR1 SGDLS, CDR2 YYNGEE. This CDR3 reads CASSPEAGRTDTQYF. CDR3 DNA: TGTGCCAGCAGCCCTGAGGCGGGGCGCACAGATACGCAGTATTTT.

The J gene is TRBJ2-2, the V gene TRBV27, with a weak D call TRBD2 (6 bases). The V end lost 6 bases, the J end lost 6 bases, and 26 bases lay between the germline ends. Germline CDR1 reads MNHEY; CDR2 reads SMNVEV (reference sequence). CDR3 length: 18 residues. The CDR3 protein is CASSPKGRGEGPAGELFF. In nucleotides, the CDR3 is TGTGCCAGCAGCCCAAAAGGGCGCGGGGAAGGACCGGCCGGGGAGCTGTTTTTT.

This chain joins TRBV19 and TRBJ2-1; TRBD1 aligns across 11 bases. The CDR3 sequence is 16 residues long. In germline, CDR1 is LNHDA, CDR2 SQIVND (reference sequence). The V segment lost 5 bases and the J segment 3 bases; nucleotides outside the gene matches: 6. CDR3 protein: CASSGRTGGHYNEQFF. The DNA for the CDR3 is TGTGCCAGTAGTGGGCGGACAGGGGGCCACTACAATGAGCAGTTCTTC.

CDR3 loop: CASSGTGRGYTF. CDR3 in DNA: TGTGCCAGCAGCGGGACAGGGCGCGGCTACACCTTC. This chain connects TRBV11-2 to TRBJ1-2; 9 bases map to TRBD1. Losses at the gene ends were 5 bases for V and 8 bases for J; bases not matched to a gene: 3. This CDR3 contains 12 residues. Germline V lookup: CDR1 SGHAT, CDR2 FQNNGV.

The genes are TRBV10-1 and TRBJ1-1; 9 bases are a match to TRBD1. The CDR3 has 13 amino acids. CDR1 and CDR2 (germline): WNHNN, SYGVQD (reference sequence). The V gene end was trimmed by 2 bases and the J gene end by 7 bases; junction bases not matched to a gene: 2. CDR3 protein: CASSETGGIEAFF. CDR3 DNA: TGCGCCAGCAGTGAGACAGGGGGCATTGAAGCTTTCTTT.